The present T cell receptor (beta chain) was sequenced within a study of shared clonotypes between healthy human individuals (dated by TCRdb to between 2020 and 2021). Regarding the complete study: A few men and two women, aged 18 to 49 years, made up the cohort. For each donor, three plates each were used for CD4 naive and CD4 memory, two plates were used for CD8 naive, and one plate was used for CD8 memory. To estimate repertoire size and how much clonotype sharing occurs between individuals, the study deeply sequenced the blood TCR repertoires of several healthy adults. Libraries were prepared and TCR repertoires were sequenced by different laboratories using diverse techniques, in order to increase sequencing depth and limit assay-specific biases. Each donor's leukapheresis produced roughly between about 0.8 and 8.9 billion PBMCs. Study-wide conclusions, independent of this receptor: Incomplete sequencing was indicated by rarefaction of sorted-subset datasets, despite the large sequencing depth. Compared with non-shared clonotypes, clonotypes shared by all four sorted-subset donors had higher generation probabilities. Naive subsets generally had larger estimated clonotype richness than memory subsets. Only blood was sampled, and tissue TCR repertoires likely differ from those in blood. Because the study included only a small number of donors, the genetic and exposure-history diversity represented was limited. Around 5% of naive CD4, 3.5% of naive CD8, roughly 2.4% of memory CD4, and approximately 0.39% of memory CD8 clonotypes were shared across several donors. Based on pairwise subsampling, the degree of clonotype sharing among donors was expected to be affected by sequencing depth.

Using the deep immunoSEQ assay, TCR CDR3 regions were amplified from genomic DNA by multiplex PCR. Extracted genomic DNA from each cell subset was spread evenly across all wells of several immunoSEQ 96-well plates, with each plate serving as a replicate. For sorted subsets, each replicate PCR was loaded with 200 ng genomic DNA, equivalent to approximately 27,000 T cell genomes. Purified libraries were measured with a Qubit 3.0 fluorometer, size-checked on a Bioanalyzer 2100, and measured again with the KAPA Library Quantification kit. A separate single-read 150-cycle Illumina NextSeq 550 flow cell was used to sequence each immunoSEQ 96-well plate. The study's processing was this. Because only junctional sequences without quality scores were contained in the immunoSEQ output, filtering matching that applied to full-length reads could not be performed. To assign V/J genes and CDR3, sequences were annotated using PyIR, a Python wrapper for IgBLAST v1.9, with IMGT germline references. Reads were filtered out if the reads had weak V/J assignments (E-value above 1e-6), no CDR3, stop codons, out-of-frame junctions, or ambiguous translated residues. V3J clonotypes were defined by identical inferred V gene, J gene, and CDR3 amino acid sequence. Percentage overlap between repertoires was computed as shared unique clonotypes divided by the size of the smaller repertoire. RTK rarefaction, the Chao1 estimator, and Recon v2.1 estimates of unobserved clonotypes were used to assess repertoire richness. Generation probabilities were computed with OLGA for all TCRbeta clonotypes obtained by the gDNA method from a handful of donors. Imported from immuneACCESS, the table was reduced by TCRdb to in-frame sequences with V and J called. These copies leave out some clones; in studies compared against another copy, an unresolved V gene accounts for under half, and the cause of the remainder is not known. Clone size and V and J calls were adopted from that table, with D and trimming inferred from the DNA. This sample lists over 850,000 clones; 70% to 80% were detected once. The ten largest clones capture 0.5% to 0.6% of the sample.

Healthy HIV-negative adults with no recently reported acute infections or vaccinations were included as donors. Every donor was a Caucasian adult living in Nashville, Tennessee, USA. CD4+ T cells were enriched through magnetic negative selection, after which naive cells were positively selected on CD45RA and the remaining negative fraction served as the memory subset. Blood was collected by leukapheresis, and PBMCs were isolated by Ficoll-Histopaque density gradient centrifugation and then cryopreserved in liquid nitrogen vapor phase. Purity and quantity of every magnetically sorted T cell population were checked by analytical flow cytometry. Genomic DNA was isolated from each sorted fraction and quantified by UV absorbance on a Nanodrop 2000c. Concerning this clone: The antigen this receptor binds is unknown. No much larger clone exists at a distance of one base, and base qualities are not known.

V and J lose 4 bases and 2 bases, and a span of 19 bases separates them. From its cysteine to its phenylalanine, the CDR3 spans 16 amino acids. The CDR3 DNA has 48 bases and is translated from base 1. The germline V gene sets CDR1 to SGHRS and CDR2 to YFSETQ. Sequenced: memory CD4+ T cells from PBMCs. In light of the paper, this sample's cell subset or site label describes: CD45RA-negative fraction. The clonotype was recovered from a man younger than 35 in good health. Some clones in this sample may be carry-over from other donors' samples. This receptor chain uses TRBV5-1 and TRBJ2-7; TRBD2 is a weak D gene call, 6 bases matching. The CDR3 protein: CASSQPLSGQPYEQYF. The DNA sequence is TGCGCCAGCAGCCAGCCCCTGAGCGGGCAGCCCTACGAGCAGTACTTC.